This T cell receptor beta chain was sequenced for a study of blood T cells in healthy people across ages. Study-wide findings and caveats: In long-lived donors, naive CD4+ cell counts and diversity exceeded those of aged donors.

Together with a sample-barcoded 5' primer, a J-beta primer mix was included in a second PCR lasting about 6 to 11 cycles. A template-switch adaptor containing 12 random nucleotides labeled each cDNA molecule. TCRdb used MiXCR to reprocess the 5' RACE reads, holding one entry per CDR3 protein. The table includes more than 1,000,000 distinct CDR3 sequences, less than 25% detected once. With regard to this clonotype: Its antigen is currently unknown.

Total RNA extraction produced at least 5.5 micrograms (per sample) for the study. Per the germline V gene, CDR1 is ENHRY and CDR2 is SYGVKD. There are 14 residues in the CDR3. The V and J ends lost 6 bases and 5 bases, in that order; junction bases with no gene match: 9. The same sample was also studied in work on T cells of mothers and their children.

The rearrangement links TRBV10-3 to TRBJ2-7; 8 bases align to TRBD2. The sequence derives from a girl aged 2 to 10 in good health. Source material: blood. The DNA for the CDR3 is TGTGCCATCAGCCTTGAGGGACTAGAGAACGAGCAGTACTTC. Amino acid sequence: CAISLEGLENEQYF.